This TCR beta chain was captured by sequencing in a study of shared T cell receptors in the human thymus. This CDR3 contains 12 residues. The V end was cut by 3 bases, the J end by 5 bases, with 10 bases between. Germline V gives CDR1 GTSNPN, CDR2 SVGIG (reference sequence). Measured with immunoSEQ multiplex PCR; TCRdb has only the in-frame clones, and not every one. The repertoire has some 720,000 clones, 85% to 90% of them found once; the top ten carry around 0.0099%. This sample also belongs to another study, concerning human thymus T cells. That publication notes: Healthy Finnish infants undergoing corrective surgery for congenital heart defects provided the donor material. Thymic tissue was derived from resections collected during corrective heart surgery. Gene usage (both V and J) appeared biased in thymic and blood repertoires. Related work found strong thymic repertoire overlap between unrelated individuals.

Specimen: thymocytes. The receptor was isolated from a boy under two years old with a congenital heart defect. The V and J genes are TRBV30 and TRBJ1-1; no definite D call. CDR3 region: CAWSKRGTEAFF. The CDR3 nucleotides are TGTGCCTGGAGCAAGCGGGGTACTGAAGCTTTCTTT. Full variable domain (outside the CDR3, taken from reference TRBV30 and TRBJ1-1): SQTIHQWPATLVQPVGSPLSLECTVEGTSNPNLYWYRQAAGRGLQLLFYSVGIGQISSEVPQNLSASRPQDRQFILSSKKLLLSDSGFYLCAWSKRGTEAFFGQGTRLTVV.